This TCR beta chain was retrieved from a study of early T cells in non-severe SARS-CoV-2 infection. Study-level results: A preference for anti-spike CD8 responses marked VDJdb matching, which missed private and CD4 specificities.

Individual cDNA molecules were tagged with unique molecular identifiers, the study reported. TCRdb processed the 5' RACE reads anew with MiXCR; each CDR3 protein has one entry. This sample has about 56,000 distinct CDR3 sequences, with about 10% found just once. This clonotype was counted ten times or more. Its antigen is unknown. The TCR sequence derives from an adult who was a healthcare worker with PCR-confirmed SARS-CoV-2 infection or an uninfected control (not recorded which). Material for sequencing was whole blood.

The CDR3 DNA follows: TGTGCCAGCAGCTGGGACAGGGGAATAGAGGTTGAGCAGTTCTTC. Translated, it gives CASSWDRGIEVEQFF. This sequence joins TRBV7-6 and TRBJ2-1, with 10 positions matching TRBD1. The CDR3 is 15 residues long. In germline, CDR1 is SGHVS, CDR2 FNYEAQ. With V trimmed by 4 bases and J by 9 bases, 9 bases remained unmatched.